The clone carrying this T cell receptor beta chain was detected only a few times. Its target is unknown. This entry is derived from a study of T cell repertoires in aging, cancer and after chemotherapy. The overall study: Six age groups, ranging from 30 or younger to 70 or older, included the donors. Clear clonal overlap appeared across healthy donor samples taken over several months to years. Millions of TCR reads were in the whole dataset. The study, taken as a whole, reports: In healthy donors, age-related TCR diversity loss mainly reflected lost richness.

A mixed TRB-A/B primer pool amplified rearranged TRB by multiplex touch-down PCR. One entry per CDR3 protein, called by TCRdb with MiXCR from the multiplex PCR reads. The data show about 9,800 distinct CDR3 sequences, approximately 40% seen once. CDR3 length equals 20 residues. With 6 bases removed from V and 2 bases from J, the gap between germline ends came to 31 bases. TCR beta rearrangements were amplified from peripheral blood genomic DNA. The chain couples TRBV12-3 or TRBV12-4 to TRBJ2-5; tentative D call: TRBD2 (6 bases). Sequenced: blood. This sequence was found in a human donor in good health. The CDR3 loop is CASSLAEGLFRTSHQETQYF. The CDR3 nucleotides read TGTGCCAGCAGCCTAGCCGAGGGACTTTTCCGGACCTCCCATCAAGAGACCCAGTACTTC.